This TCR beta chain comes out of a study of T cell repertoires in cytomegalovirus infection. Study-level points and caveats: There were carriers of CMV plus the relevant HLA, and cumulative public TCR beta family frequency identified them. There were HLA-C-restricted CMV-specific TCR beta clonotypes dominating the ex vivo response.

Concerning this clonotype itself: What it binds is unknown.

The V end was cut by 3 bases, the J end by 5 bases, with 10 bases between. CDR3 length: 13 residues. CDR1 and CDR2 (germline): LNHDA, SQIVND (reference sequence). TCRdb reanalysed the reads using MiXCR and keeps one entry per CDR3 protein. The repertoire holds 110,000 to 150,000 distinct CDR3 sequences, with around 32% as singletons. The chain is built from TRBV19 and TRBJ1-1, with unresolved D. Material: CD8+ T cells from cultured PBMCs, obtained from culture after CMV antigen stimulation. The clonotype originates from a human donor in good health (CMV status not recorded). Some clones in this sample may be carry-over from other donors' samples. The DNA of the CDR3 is TGTGCCAGTAGTATTGTCTCGGGTACTGAAGCTTTCTTT. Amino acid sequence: CASSIVSGTEAFF.